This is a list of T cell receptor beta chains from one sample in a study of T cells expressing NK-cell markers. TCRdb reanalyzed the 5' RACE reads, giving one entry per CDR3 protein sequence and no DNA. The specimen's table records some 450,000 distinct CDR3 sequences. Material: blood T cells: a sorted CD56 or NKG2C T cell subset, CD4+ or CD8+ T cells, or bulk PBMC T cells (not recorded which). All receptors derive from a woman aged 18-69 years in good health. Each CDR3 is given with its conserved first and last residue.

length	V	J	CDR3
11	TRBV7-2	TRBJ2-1	CASSLAYEQFF
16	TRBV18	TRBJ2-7	CASSPQKWTGGDEQYF
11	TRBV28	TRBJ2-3	CASTGGDTQYF
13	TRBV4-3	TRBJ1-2	CASSQDRGWGYTF
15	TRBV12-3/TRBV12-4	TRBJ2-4	CASSLAAGLGNIQYF
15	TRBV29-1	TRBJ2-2	CSVVGGPFVGGELFF
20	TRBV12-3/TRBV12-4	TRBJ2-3	CASSSPGLAGGPGGTDTQYF
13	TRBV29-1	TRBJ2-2	CSVGTSGTGELFF
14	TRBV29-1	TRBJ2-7	CSASKAGSGYEQYF
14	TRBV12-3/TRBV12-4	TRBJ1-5	CASSEQGMDQPQHF